A single sample gave rise to the 2 T cell receptor beta chains below, sequenced in a study of T cell responses to AZD1222 COVID-19 vaccine. Profiled with immunoSEQ multiplex PCR; TCRdb holds only in-frame clones, not every one. The sample holds 70,000 to 95,000 clones, nearly 90% seen once. Sequencing was performed on peripheral blood, taken on day 0 of MenACWY control vaccination. Receptors originate from an adult in good health.

The rearrangement joins TRBV11-2 to TRBJ2-6, with 12 positions matching TRBD1. This CDR3 has 17 residues. J gave up 4 bases and V 4 bases, and 5 bases lay outside the gene matches. The germline V gene has CDR1 SGHAT and CDR2 FQNNGV. The CDR3 sequence: CASSSRDRGPGANVLTF. The CDR3 DNA follows: TGTGCCAGCAGCTCGCGGGACAGGGGGCCCGGGGCCAACGTCCTGACTTTC.

This rearrangement joins TRBV5-4 to TRBJ2-1, with a tentative D call TRBD1 (6 bases). CDR1 and CDR2 from the germline V gene are SGHNT and YYREEE (reference sequence). The V end was cut by 0 bases, the J end by 0 bases, with 16 bases between. There are 18 residues in the CDR3. For the CDR3, the DNA is TGTGCCAGCAGCTTGGGAGGACAGTCCGTCAGCTCCTACAATGAGCAGTTCTTC. Amino acids: CASSLGGQSVSSYNEQFF.